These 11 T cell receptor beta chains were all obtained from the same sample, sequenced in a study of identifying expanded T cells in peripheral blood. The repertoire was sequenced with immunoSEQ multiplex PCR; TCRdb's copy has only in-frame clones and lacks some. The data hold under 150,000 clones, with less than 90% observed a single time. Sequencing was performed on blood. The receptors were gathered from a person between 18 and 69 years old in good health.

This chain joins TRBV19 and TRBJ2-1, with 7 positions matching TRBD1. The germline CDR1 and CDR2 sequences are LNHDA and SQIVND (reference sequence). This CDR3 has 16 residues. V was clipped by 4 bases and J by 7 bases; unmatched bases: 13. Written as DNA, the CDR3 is TGTGCCAGTAGTAATGTTCCGAAGGGGGCCCATAATGAGCAGTTCTTC. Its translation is CASSNVPKGAHNEQFF.

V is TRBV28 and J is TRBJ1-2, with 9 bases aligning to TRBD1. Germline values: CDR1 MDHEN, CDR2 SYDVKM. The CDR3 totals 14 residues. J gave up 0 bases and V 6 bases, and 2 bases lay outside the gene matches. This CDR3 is CASRTGGTNYGYTF. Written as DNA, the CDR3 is TGTGCCAGCAGGACAGGGGGGACTAACTATGGCTACACCTTC.

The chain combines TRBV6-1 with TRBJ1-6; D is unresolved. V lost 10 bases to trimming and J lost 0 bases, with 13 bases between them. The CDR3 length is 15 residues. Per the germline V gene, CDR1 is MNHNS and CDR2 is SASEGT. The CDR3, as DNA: TGTGCCACCGGCGACGGGAGCTCCTATAATTCACCCCTCCACTTT. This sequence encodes CATGDGSSYNSPLHF.

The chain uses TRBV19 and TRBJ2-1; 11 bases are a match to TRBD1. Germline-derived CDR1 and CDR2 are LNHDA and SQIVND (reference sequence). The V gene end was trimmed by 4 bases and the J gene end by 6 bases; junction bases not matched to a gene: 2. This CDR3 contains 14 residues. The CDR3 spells CASSRDRGINEQFF. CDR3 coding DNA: TGTGCCAGTAGTAGGGACAGGGGGATCAATGAGCAGTTCTTC.

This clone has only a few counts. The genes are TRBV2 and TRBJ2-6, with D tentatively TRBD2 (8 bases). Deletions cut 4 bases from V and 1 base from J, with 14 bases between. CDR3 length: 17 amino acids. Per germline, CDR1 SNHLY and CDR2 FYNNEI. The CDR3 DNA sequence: TGTGCCAGCAGTGCTCGGGAGGGGGCTTCTGGGGCCAACGTCCTGACTTTC. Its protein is CASSAREGASGANVLTF.

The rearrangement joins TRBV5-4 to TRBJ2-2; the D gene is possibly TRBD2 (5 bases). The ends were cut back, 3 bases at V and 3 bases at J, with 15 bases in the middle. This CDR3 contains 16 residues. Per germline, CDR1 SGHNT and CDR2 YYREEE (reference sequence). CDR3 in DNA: TGTGCCAGCAGCTCCGGAGGAACAGTCGACACCGGGGAGCTGTTTTTT. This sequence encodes CASSSGGTVDTGELFF.

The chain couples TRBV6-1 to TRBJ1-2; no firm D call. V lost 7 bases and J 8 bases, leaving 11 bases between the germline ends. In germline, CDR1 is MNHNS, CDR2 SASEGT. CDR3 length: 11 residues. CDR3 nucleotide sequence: TGTGCCAGCAATCGCCCCACGGGCTACACCTTC. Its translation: CASNRPTGYTF.

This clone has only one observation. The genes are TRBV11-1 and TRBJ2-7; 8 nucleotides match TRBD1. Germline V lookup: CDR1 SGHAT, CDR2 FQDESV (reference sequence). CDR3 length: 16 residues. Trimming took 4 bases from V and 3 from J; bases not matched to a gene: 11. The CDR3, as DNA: TGTGCCAGCAGCTCTTCCCTACCCGGGACAGGCTACGAGCAGTACTTC. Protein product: CASSSSLPGTGYEQYF.

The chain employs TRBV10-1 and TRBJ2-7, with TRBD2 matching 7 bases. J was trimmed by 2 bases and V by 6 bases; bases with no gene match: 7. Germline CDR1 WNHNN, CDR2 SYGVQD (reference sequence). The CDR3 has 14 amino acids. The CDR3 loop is CASRTRDYTYEQYF. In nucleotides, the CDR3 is TGCGCCAGCAGGACCCGGGACTACACCTACGAGCAGTACTTC.

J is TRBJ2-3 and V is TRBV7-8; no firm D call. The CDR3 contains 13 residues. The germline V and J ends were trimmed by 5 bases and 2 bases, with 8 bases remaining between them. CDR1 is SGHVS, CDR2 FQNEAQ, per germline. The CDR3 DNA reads TGTGCCAGCAGCCCACCCGCCACAGATACGCAGTATTTT. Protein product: CASSPPATDTQYF.

The CDR3 loop reads CASSYLGQGSGTDTQYF. CDR3 bases: TGTGCCAGCAGTTACCTCGGACAGGGGTCGGGGACAGATACGCAGTATTTT. The chain couples TRBV27 to TRBJ2-3; 9 bases are a match to TRBD1. The V segment lost 4 bases and the J segment 3 bases; nucleotides outside the gene matches: 11. This CDR3 is built from 17 residues. Per the germline V gene, CDR1 is MNHEY and CDR2 is SMNVEV (reference sequence).